The 24 T cell receptor beta chains listed next were all sequenced from one sample in a study. Cells sorted as Tregs were CD4+, CD25+ and CD127-/low. TCRdb reprocessed the 5' RACE reads via MiXCR and lists one record per CDR3 protein. The sample includes 35,000 to 50,000 distinct CDR3 sequences, less than 25% of them seen just once. Input material: Tregs sorted from blood. The receptors stem from a female donor with breast cancer.

This clonotype has a count of ten or more. V and J are TRBV7-9 and TRBJ2-1, with a possible D match to TRBD2 (6 bases). The CDR3 contains 16 residues. CDR1 SEHNR and CDR2 FQNEAQ come from the germline V gene (reference sequence). The V gene lost 0 bases and the J gene lost 5 bases, with 14 bases spanning the gap. The CDR3 here is CASSLAVGREDNEQFF. Here the CDR3 DNA reads TGTGCCAGCAGCTTAGCCGTCGGGAGAGAGGACAATGAGCAGTTCTTC.

This clonotype was seen a few times. The V call is TRBV4-1, the J call TRBJ2-5; 8 bases agree with TRBD1. The junction had 11 bases not matched to a gene; V was cut back by 6 bases and J by 5 bases. The CDR3 length is 15 residues. CDR1 is MGHRA, CDR2 YSYEKL, per germline. The CDR3 DNA is TGCGCCAGCAGTCGGACCGGGACAGGTTGGGAGACCCAGTACTTC. This sequence encodes CASSRTGTGWETQYF.

As regards this clonotype: Its ends do not fully match the called genes, so a read error is possible. The chain links TRBV10-3 to TRBJ1-3; D unclear. Germline values: CDR1 ENHRY, CDR2 SYGVKD. The CDR3 spans 20 residues. CDR3 sequence: CAISESRIGTSQFSGNAIYF. CDR3 nucleotides: TGTGCCATCAGTGAGTCAAGGATCGGAACAAGCCAATTCTCTGGAAACGCCATATATTTT.

This clonotype was seen repeatedly, ten times or more. The rearrangement joins TRBV5-1 to TRBJ2-6; D ambiguous. CDR3 length: 15 amino acids. From germline, CDR1 is SGHRS and CDR2 YFSETQ. V was trimmed by 4 bases and J by 0 bases, leaving 8 bases between them. The CDR3 DNA follows: TGCGCCAGCAGCCCAACAGACTCTGGGGCCAACGTCCTGACTTTC. It translates to CASSPTDSGANVLTF. The full variable domain, its missing parts supplied by reference TRBV5-1 and TRBJ2-6, is KAGVTQTPRYLIKTRGQQVTLSCSPISGHRSVSWYQQTPGQGLQFLFEYFSETQRNKGNFPGRFSGRQFSNSRSEMNVSTLELGDSALYLCASSPTDSGANVLTFGAGSRLTVL.

This clonotype was found many times. J is TRBJ1-4 and V is TRBV12-3 or TRBV12-4, with D maybe TRBD1 (6 bases). This CDR3 spans 14 amino acids. V was clipped by 5 bases and J by 5 bases, with 12 bases between them. The CDR3 sequence: CASSPRTENEKLFF. As DNA, the CDR3 is TGTGCCAGCAGTCCTCGGACAGAGAATGAAAAACTGTTTTTT.

This clonotype was detected ten times or more. The chain joins TRBV3-1 to TRBJ2-5; D is undetermined. Per the germline V gene, CDR1 is LGHDT and CDR2 is YNNKEL (reference sequence). The CDR3 sequence is 16 residues long. V gave up 4 bases and J gave up 2 bases, with 17 bases separating them. CDR3 region: CASSPQWTDPQETQYF. The CDR3 coding sequence is TGTGCCAGCAGCCCACAGTGGACGGACCCGCAAGAGACCCAGTACTTC.

In its sample, this clonotype was seen once. The V and J genes are TRBV21-1 and TRBJ1-6; TRBD1, the table's D call, was not compared with the DNA. TRBV21-1 corresponds to a pseudogene. The CDR3 has 13 residues. CDR3 amino acids: CATAPIPGSPLHF. The CDR3 DNA follows: TGTGCCACCGCCCCTATACCAGGGTCACCCCTCCACTTT.

Notes on this clonotype: A read error is possible here, since a much larger clone lies one base away. The chain couples TRBV20-1 to TRBJ2-1; a possible D gene is TRBD2 (7 bases). CDR1 and CDR2 (germline): DFQATT, SNEGSKA (reference sequence). CDR3 length: 13 residues. V was clipped by 8 bases and J by 6 bases, with 17 bases between them. The DNA of the CDR3 is TGCAGTCTAGAGGGGGGGAGCTGCAATGAGCAGTTCTTC. Encoded protein: CSLEGGSCNEQFF.

This clonotype was seen a handful of times. This chain joins TRBV20-1 and TRBJ2-3; 7 nucleotides align to TRBD1. After removal of 4 bases from V and 5 bases from J, the junction contained 9 bases not matched to a gene. Germline V gives CDR1 DFQATT, CDR2 SNEGSKA (reference sequence). This CDR3 region has 14 residues. The CDR3 DNA reads TGCAGTGCTACGGTAGAGGGGGCGGGAGATACGCAGTATTTT. It specifies CSATVEGAGDTQYF.

This clonotype showed up just a few times. The V and J genes are TRBV7-3 and TRBJ2-2; weak D call: TRBD2 (7 bases). V gave up 1 base and J gave up 1 base, with 13 bases separating them. Germline values: CDR1 SGHTA, CDR2 FQGTGA. This CDR3 region has 17 residues. The CDR3 nucleotides read TGTGCCAGCAGCTTAATAGGGGGGGCAGTGAACACCGGGGAGCTGTTTTTT. This codes for CASSLIGGAVNTGELFF. Full variable domain (outside the CDR3, taken from reference TRBV7-3 and TRBJ2-2): GAGVSQTPSNKVTEKGKYVELRCDPISGHTALYWYRQSLGQGPEFLIYFQGTGAADDSGLPNDRFFAVRPEGSVSTLKIQRTERGDSAVYLCASSLIGGAVNTGELFFGEGSRLTVL.

A few counts support this clonotype. The chain is built from TRBV2 and TRBJ2-7; D might be TRBD1 (6 bases). Germline lookup yields CDR1 SNHLY and CDR2 FYNNEI. The V and J ends lost 8 bases and 0 bases respectively, with 11 bases between them. The CDR3 sequence is 13 residues long. The CDR3 DNA is TGTGCCAGCGGGGACACGGGCTCCTACGAGCAGTACTTC. Translation gives CASGDTGSYEQYF.

This clonotype was recorded many times. V usage is TRBV4-3 and J usage is TRBJ2-5, with D uncertain. V lost 0 bases to trimming and J lost 4 bases, with 12 bases between them. The CDR3 contains 15 residues. Germline CDR1 LGHNA, CDR2 YSLEER. This CDR3 reads CASSQELGSGETQYF. The CDR3 DNA is TGCGCCAGCAGCCAAGAGTTGGGTTCCGGAGAGACCCAGTACTTC.

This clonotype has only a few counts. This sequence joins TRBV7-9 and TRBJ2-5; 8 bases align to TRBD2. The CDR3 is 17 residues long. Trimming removed 1 base from V and 1 base from J; junction bases left unmatched: 8. Germline V lookup: CDR1 SEHNR, CDR2 FQNEAQ (reference sequence). As DNA, the CDR3 is TGTGCCAGCAGCTTAGATCTTCTAGCGGGTTTCCAAGAGACCCAGTACTTC. It encodes CASSLDLLAGFQETQYF.

The J gene is TRBJ1-5, the V gene TRBV30; D uncertain. The V gene's germline CDR1 is GTSNPN and CDR2 SVGIG (reference sequence). Between the trimmed V and J ends, which lost 2 bases and 3 bases, there was a span of 8 bases. This CDR3 has 13 residues. DNA for the CDR3: TGTGCCTGGAGTCCCAGCCCCAATCAGCCCCAGCATTTT. This encodes CAWSPSPNQPQHF.

This chain links TRBV5-1 with TRBJ2-6; 8 nucleotides match TRBD2. V shed 4 bases and J 3 bases; nucleotides not matched to a gene: 6. This CDR3 has 16 residues. The germline V gene has CDR1 SGHRS and CDR2 YFSETQ. Here the CDR3 reads CASSPAGVLGANVLTF. The CDR3, as DNA: TGCGCCAGCAGCCCAGCGGGAGTTCTTGGGGCCAACGTCCTGACTTTC.

The V gene is TRBV20-1, the J gene TRBJ2-1; D call uncertain. The ends were cut back, 0 bases at V and 6 bases at J, with 18 bases in the middle. Germline values: CDR1 DFQATT, CDR2 SNEGSKA (reference sequence). This CDR3 contains 16 residues. The CDR3 here is CSARDYRTPWSNEQFF. CDR3 DNA: TGCAGTGCTAGAGACTATCGTACACCCTGGTCCAATGAGCAGTTCTTC.

The rearrangement uses TRBV28 and TRBJ2-5, with TRBD1 identical over 7 bases. Germline CDR1 MDHEN, CDR2 SYDVKM. This CDR3 is 14 amino acids long. The junction had 2 bases not matched to a gene; V was cut back by 4 bases and J by 0 bases. CDR3: CASSSGTDQETQYF. CDR3 nucleotides: TGTGCCAGCAGTTCCGGGACAGACCAAGAGACCCAGTACTTC.

This clonotype was counted ten times or more. The genes are TRBV20-1 and TRBJ2-5; possible D gene TRBD2, 6 bases. The CDR3 extends over 12 amino acids. The germline V gene encodes CDR1 DFQATT and CDR2 SNEGSKA (reference sequence). The V and J ends lost 6 bases and 5 bases respectively, with 13 bases between them. CDR3 coding DNA: TGCAGTGCCCCAGCGGAGGGCGAGACCCAGTACTTC. Its protein product is CSAPAEGETQYF.

This clonotype was seen repeatedly, ten times or more. The chain couples TRBV4-2 to TRBJ2-3; TRBD2 matches at 11 bases. After removal of 3 bases from V and 2 bases from J, the junction contained 4 bases not matched to a gene. The germline CDR1 and CDR2 sequences are LGHNA and YNFKEQ. CDR3 length: 16 residues. This CDR3 is CASSHTSGGDTDTQYF. The CDR3 DNA sequence: TGTGCCAGCAGCCATACTAGCGGGGGCGACACAGATACGCAGTATTTT.

The sample holds many counts of this clonotype. V gene TRBV16 combines with J gene TRBJ2-3; D is possibly TRBD1 (5 bases). The ends were cut back, 2 bases at V and 0 bases at J, with 15 bases in the middle. The germline V gene has CDR1 KGHSY and CDR2 FQNENV. CDR3 length: 17 amino acids. The CDR3 DNA is TGTGCCAGCAGCCAAGCCCCCCCAGGGTACAGCACAGATACGCAGTATTTT. Translated, it gives CASSQAPPGYSTDTQYF.

This clonotype occurred a few times. V gene TRBV12-3 or TRBV12-4 combines with J gene TRBJ2-1, with TRBD2 matching over 8 bases. The ends lost 5 bases at V and 12 bases at J; junction bases unmatched: 15. CDR3 length equals 15 residues. The CDR3 nucleotides are TGTGCCAGCAGTGTTAGCGGGATGGAAGGACTGGGGCAGTTCTTC. Residues: CASSVSGMEGLGQFF.

Only a few counts were recorded for this clonotype. The rearrangement uses TRBV7-8 and TRBJ2-2; 12 bases fit TRBD2. This CDR3 has 19 residues. Germline assignment: CDR1 SGHVS and CDR2 FQNEAQ. Germline trimming cut 2 bases from V and 2 bases from J; bases unmatched to any gene: 9. CDR3 sequence (DNA): TGTGCCAGCAGCTTATCAGTGCTAGCGGGAGGGCCTAACACCGGGGAGCTGTTTTTT. Translated: CASSLSVLAGGPNTGELFF.

This clonotype has at least ten counts. This sequence joins TRBV5-5 and TRBJ2-3; D perhaps matches TRBD2 (6 bases). CDR1 is SGHKS and CDR2 is YYEKEE in the germline V gene (reference sequence). V lost 2 bases to trimming and J lost 4 bases, with 20 bases between them. There are 17 residues in the CDR3. This chain's CDR3 is CASSFESSAGTADTQYF. For the CDR3, the DNA is TGTGCCAGCAGCTTTGAGTCTTCTGCGGGAACGGCAGATACGCAGTATTTT.

The chain joins TRBV7-6 to TRBJ2-3; 7 positions match TRBD1. J was trimmed by 5 bases and V by 5 bases; bases with no gene match: 7. The germline CDR1 and CDR2 sequences are SGHVS and FNYEAQ. The CDR3 runs to 14 residues. This CDR3 is CASSLDRVKDTQYF. The CDR3 coding sequence is TGTGCCAGCAGCCTAGACAGGGTTAAAGATACGCAGTATTTT.